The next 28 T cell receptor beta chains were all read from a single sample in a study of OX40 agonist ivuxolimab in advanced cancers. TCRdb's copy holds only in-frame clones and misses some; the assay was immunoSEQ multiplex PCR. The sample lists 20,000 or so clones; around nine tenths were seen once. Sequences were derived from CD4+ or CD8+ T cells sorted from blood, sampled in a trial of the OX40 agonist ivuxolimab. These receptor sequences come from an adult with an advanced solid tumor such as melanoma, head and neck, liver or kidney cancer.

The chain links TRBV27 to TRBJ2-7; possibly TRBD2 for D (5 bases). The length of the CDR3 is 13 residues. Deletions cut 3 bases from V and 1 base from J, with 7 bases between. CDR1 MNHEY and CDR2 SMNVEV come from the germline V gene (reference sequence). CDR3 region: CASSFRGSYEQYF. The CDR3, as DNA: TGTGCCAGCAGTTTTCGGGGTTCCTACGAGCAGTACTTC.

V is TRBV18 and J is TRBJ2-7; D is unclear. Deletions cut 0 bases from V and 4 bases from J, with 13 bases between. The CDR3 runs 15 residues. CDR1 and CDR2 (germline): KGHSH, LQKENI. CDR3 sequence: CASSPPAHNSYEQYF. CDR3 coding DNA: TGTGCCAGCTCACCACCAGCTCATAACTCTTACGAGCAGTACTTC.

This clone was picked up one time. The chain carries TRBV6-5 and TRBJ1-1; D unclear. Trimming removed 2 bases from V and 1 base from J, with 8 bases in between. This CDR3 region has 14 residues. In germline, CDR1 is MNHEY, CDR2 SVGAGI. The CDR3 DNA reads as TGTGCCAGCAGTTACGGGGTCACGAACACTGAAGCTTTCTTT. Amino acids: CASSYGVTNTEAFF.

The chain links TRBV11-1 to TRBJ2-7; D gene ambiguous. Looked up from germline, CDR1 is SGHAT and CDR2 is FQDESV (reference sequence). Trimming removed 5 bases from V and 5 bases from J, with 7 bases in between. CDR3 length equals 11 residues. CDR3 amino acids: CASSLADEQYF. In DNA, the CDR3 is TGTGCCAGCAGCCTCGCCGACGAGCAGTACTTC.

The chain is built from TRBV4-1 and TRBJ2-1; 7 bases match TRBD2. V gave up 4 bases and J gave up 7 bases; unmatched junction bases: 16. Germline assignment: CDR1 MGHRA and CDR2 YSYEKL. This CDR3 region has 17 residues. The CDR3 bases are TGCGCCAGCAGCCCCGCGGGAGTCGGAGTAATGGATAATGAGCAGTTCTTC. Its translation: CASSPAGVGVMDNEQFF.

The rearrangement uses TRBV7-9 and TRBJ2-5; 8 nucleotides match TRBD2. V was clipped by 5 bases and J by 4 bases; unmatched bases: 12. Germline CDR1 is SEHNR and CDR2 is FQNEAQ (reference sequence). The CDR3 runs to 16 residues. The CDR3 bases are TGTGCCAGCAGCCCTACTTTTGGGACTAGAGGAGAGACCCAGTACTTC. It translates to CASSPTFGTRGETQYF.

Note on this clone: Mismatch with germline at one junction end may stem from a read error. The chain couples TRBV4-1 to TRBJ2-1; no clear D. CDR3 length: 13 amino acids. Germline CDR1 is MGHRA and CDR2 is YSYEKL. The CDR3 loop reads CASSQDYLNEQLF. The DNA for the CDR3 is TGCGCCAGCAGCCAAGATTACTTGAATGAGCAGCTCTTC.

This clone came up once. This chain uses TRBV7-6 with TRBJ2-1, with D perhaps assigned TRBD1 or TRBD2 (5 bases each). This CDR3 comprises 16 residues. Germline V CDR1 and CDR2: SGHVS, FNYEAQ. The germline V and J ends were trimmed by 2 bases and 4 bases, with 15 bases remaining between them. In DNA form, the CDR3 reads TGTGCCAGCAGCTTATATGGTGAGGGACGATACAATGAGCAGTTCTTC. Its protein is CASSLYGEGRYNEQFF. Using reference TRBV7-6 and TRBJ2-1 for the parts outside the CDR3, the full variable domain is GAGVSQSPRYKVTKRGQDVALRCDPISGHVSLYWYRQALGQGPEFLTYFNYEAQQDKSGLPNDRFSAERPEGSISTLTIQRTEQRDSAMYRCASSLYGEGRYNEQFFGPGTRLTVL.

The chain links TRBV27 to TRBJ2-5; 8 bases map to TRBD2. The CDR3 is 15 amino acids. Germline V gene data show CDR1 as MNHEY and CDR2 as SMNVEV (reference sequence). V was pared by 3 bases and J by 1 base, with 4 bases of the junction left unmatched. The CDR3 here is CASSFASGPQETQYF. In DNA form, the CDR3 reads TGTGCCAGCAGTTTCGCTAGCGGGCCCCAAGAGACCCAGTACTTC.

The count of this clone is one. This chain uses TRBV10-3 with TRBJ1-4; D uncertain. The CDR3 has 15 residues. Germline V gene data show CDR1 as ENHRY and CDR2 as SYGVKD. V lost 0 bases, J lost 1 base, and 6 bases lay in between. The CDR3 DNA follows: TGTGCCATCAGTGAGTCTCGAGGAACTAATGAAAAACTGTTTTTT. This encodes CAISESRGTNEKLFF.

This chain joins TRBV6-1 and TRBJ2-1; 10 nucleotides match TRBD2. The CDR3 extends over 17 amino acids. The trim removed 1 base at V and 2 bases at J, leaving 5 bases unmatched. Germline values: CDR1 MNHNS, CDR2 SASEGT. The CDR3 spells CASSEVIGLAAYNEQFF. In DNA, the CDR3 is TGTGCCAGCAGTGAAGTTATCGGACTAGCGGCCTACAATGAGCAGTTCTTC.

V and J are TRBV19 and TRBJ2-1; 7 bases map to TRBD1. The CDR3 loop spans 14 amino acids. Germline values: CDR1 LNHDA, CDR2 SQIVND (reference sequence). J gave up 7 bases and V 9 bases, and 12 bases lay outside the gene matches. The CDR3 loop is CASIGGAAMNEQFF. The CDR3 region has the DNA TGTGCCAGCATAGGGGGCGCGGCGATGAATGAGCAGTTCTTC.

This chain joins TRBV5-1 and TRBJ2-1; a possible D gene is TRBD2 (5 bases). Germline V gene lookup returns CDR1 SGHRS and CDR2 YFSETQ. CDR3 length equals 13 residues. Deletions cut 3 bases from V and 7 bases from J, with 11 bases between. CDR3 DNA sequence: TGCGCCAGCAGCTCCGAACTAGTTAATGAGCAGTTCTTC. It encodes CASSSELVNEQFF. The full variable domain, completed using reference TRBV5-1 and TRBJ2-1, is KAGVTQTPRYLIKTRGQQVTLSCSPISGHRSVSWYQQTPGQGLQFLFEYFSETQRNKGNFPGRFSGRQFSNSRSEMNVSTLELGDSALYLCASSSELVNEQFFGPGTRLTVL.

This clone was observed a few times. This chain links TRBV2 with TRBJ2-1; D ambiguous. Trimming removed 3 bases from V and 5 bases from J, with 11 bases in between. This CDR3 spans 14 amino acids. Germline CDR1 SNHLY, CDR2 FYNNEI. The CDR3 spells CASSERFGNNEQFF. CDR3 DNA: TGTGCCAGCAGTGAGCGATTTGGAAACAATGAGCAGTTCTTC. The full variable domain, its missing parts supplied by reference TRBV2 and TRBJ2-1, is EPEVTQTPSHQVTQMGQEVILRCVPISNHLYFYWYRQILGQKVEFLVSFYNNEISEKSEIFDDQFSVERPDGSNFTLKIRSTKLEDSAMYFCASSERFGNNEQFFGPGTRLTVL.

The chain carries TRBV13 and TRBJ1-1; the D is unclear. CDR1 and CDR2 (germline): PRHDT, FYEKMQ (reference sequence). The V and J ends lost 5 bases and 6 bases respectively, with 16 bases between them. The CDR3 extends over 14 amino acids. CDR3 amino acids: CASSPESPRAEAFF. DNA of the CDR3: TGTGCCAGCAGCCCCGAATCACCCCGCGCTGAAGCTTTCTTT.

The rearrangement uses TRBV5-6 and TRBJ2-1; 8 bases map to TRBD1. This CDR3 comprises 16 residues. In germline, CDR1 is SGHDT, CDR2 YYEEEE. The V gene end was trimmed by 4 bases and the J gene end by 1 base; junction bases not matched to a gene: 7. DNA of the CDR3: TGTGCCAGCAGCCCAGGGGGCTCAGAGTCCTACAATGAGCAGTTCTTC. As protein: CASSPGGSESYNEQFF.

The DNA for the CDR3 is TGTGCCAGCACCCACCCCTTAGGGGCCGGGGGCACTGAAGCTTTCTTT. Residues: CASTHPLGAGGTEAFF. The chain recombines TRBV5-6 with TRBJ1-1, with D perhaps matching TRBD1 (5 bases). Germline-derived CDR1 and CDR2 are SGHDT and YYEEEE. There are 16 residues in the CDR3. V gave up 6 bases and J gave up 4 bases, with 22 bases separating them.

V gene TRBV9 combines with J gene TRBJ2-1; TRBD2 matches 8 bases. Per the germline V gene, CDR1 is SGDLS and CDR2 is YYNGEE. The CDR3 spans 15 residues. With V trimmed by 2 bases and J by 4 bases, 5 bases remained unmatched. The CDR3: CASSVSGGGYNEQFF. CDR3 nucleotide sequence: TGTGCCAGCAGCGTCAGCGGCGGGGGGTACAATGAGCAGTTCTTC. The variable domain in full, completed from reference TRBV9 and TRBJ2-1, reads DSGVTQTPKHLITATGQRVTLRCSPRSGDLSVYWYQQSLDQGLQFLIQYYNGEERAKGNILERFSAQQFPDLHSELNLSSLELGDSALYFCASSVSGGGYNEQFFGPGTRLTVL.

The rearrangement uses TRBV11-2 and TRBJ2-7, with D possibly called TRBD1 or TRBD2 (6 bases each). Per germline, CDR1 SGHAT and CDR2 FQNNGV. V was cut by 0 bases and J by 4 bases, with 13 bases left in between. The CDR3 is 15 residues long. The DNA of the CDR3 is TGTGCCAGCAGCTTAGATGGCCGGGGGCTGTACGAGCAGTACTTC. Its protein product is CASSLDGRGLYEQYF.

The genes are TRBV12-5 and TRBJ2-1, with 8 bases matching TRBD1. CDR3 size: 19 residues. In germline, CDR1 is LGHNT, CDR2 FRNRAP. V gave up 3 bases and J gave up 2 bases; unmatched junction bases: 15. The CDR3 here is CASGFVQGVGGIPYNEQFF. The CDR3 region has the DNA TGTGCTAGTGGTTTCGTACAGGGGGTGGGCGGGATCCCCTACAATGAGCAGTTCTTC.

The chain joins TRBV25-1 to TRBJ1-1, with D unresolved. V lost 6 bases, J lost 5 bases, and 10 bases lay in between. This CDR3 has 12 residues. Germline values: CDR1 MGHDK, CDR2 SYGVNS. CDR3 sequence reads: CASREGRTEAFF. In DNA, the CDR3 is TGTGCCAGCAGGGAGGGCAGAACTGAAGCTTTCTTT.

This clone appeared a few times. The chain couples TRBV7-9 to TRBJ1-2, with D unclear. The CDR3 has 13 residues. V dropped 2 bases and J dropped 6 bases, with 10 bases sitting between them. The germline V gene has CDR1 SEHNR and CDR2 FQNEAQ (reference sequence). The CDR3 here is CASSLSPSDGYTF. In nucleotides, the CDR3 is TGTGCCAGCAGCTTAAGCCCATCGGATGGCTACACCTTC.

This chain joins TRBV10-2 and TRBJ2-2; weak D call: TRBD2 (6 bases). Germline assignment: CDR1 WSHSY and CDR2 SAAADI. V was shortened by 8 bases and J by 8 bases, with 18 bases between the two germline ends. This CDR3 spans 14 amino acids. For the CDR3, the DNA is TGCGCCAGCGCCGGTTGGCTAGCGTTTGGGGAGCTGTTTTTT. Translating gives CASAGWLAFGELFF.

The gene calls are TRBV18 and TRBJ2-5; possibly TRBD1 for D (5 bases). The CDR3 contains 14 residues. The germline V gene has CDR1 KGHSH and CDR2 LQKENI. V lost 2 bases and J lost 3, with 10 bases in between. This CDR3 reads CASSPMDIEETQYF. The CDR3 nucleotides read TGTGCCAGCTCACCAATGGACATAGAAGAGACCCAGTACTTC.

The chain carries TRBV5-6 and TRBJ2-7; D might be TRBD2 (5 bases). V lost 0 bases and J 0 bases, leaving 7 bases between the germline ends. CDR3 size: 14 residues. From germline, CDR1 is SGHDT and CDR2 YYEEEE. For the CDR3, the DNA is TGTGCCAGCAGCTTGGGAGGGTACTCCTACGAGCAGTACTTC. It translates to CASSLGGYSYEQYF.

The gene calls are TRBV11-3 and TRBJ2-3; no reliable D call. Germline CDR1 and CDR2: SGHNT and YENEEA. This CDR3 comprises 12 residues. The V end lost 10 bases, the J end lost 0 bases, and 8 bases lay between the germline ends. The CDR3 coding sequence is TGTGCCACGAGAGGAAGCACAGATACGCAGTATTTT. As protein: CATRGSTDTQYF. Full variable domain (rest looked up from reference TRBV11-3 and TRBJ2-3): EAGVVQSPRYKIIEKKQPVAFWCNPISGHNTLYWYLQNLGQGPELLIRYENEEAVDDSQLPKDRFSAERLKGVDSTLKIQPAELGDSAVYLCATRGSTDTQYFGPGTRLTVL.

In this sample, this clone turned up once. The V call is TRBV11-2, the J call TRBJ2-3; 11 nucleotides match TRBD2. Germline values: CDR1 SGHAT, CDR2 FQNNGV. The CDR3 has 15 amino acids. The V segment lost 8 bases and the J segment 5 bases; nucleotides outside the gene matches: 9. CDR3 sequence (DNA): TGTGCCAGCGGAATAGCGGGAGGGCCGGGAGATACGCAGTATTTT. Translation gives CASGIAGGPGDTQYF.

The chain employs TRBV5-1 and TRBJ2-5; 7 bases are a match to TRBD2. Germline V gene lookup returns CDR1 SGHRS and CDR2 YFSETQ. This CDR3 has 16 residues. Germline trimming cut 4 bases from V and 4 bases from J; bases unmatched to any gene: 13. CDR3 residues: CASSLTGGSTRETQYF. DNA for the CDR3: TGCGCCAGCAGCCTAACGGGAGGCAGTACGAGAGAGACCCAGTACTTC.